A selection of T cell receptor beta chains follows, all from one sample in a study of blood T cell repertoires in COVID-19. This table comes from immunoSEQ multiplex PCR, and its TCRdb copy is limited to in-frame clones, with some not included. The repertoire holds about 140,000 clones, with about 80% as singletons. Sequencing was carried out using peripheral blood. The receptors come from a man aged 55-75 years with acute or convalescent COVID-19. Both conserved end residues are part of each CDR3. A D gene is named only where the DNA matches it firmly. Clone size is shown for a subset of rows, as once, few, many or a class of expanded clone.

j_call | clone_size | v_call | d_call | cdr3_aa | cdr3_nt
TRBJ2-7 | NA | TRBV3-1/TRBV3-2 | NA | CASSHSGYEQYF | TGTGCCAGCAGCCATTCGGGTTACGAGCAGTACTTC
TRBJ1-2 | NA | TRBV28 | TRBD1 | CASSSGGYGYTF | TGTGCCAGCAGTTCAGGGGGGTATGGCTACACCTTC
TRBJ1-6 | NA | TRBV10-3 | TRBD1 | CAIRPGQGFSPLHF | TGTGCCATCAGACCGGGACAGGGGTTTTCACCCCTCCACTTT
TRBJ1-4 | NA | TRBV29-1 | NA | CSVRLVATNEKLFF | TGCAGCGTTCGTCTAGTTGCAACTAATGAAAAACTGTTTTTT
TRBJ1-4 | NA | TRBV6-4 | TRBD1 | CASRRGTAANEKLFF | TGTGCCAGCAGGAGGGGGACAGCGGCTAATGAAAAACTGTTTTTT
TRBJ2-1 | NA | TRBV7-2 | TRBD1 | CASSKDRGSYNEQFF | TGTGCCAGCAGCAAGGACAGGGGGTCCTACAATGAGCAGTTCTTC
TRBJ1-1 | NA | TRBV6-5 | NA | CASRSRRNTEAFF | TGTGCCAGCAGGAGCCGTCGGAACACTGAAGCTTTCTTT
TRBJ2-3 | NA | TRBV28 | TRBD2 | CASSRKTSGTSDTQYF | TGTGCCAGCAGTCGAAAGACTAGCGGGACCTCAGATACGCAGTATTTT
TRBJ1-2 | NA | TRBV27 | NA | CASSSQGPHGYTF | TGTGCCAGCAGTTCACAGGGTCCGCATGGCTACACCTTC
TRBJ1-1 | once | TRBV7-9 | NA | CASSTRTPDTEAFF | TGTGCCAGCAGCACTAGGACCCCTGACACTGAAGCTTTCTTT
TRBJ1-1 | NA | TRBV6-6 | NA | CASSTLNTEAFF | TGTGCCAGCAGTACACTGAACACTGAAGCTTTCTTT
TRBJ1-3 | NA | TRBV5-4 | TRBD1 | CASSLDYRGTSGNTIYF | TGTGCCAGCAGCTTGGACTACAGGGGGACCTCTGGAAACACCATATATTTT
TRBJ2-7 | NA | TRBV7-2 | TRBD2 | CASSSSGRSYEQYF | TGTGCCAGCAGCTCAAGCGGGAGAAGCTACGAGCAGTACTTC
TRBJ1-2 | NA | TRBV7-2 | TRBD1 | CASSVGGQGGGYTF | TGTGCCAGCAGCGTGGGGGGACAGGGTGGTGGCTACACCTTC
TRBJ2-2 | few | TRBV30 | NA | CAWSNLKPRSTGELFF | TGTGCCTGGAGTAACCTCAAGCCTAGAAGCACCGGGGAGCTGTTTTTT
TRBJ1-6 | NA | TRBV4-2 | NA | CASSQDQHRRQSPLHF | TGTGCCAGCAGCCAAGATCAGCACAGAAGGCAATCACCCCTCCACTTT
TRBJ1-5 | once | TRBV24-1 | TRBD1 | CATSESGTGGIQPQHF | TGTGCCACCAGTGAATCCGGGACAGGGGGCATTCAGCCCCAGCATTTT
TRBJ2-7 | NA | TRBV9 | NA | CARASQGWYEQYF | TGTGCCAGGGCTTCACAGGGTTGGTACGAGCAGTACTTC
TRBJ2-4 | NA | TRBV6-1 | TRBD2 | CASSEGLAGAVQYF | TGTGCCAGCAGTGAAGGACTAGCGGGCGCGGTTCAGTACTTC
TRBJ2-7 | NA | TRBV9 | TRBD1 | CASSVGTGIYEQYF | TGTGCCAGCAGCGTAGGGACAGGAATCTACGAGCAGTACTTC
TRBJ2-1 | NA | TRBV6-5 | TRBD1 | CASTSRQGANEQFF | TGTGCCAGCACTTCAAGACAGGGGGCGAATGAGCAGTTCTTC
TRBJ1-2 | NA | TRBV19 | NA | CASLGVDGYTF | TGTGCCAGTCTAGGGGTGGATGGCTACACCTTC
TRBJ2-1 | NA | TRBV7-2 | TRBD2 | CASSLNPSGYNEQFF | TGTGCCAGCAGCTTAAATCCTAGCGGGTACAATGAGCAGTTCTTC
TRBJ2-1 | NA | TRBV11-1 | NA | CASSSRRSGLNEQFF | TGTGCCAGCAGCTCCCGCAGGTCTGGCCTCAATGAGCAGTTCTTC
TRBJ2-7 | NA | TRBV30 | NA | CAWTRWGDISYEQYF | TGTGCCTGGACGCGGTGGGGGGATATCTCCTACGAGCAGTACTTC
TRBJ1-1 | once | TRBV7-8 | NA | CASSLGEQGVEAFF | TGTGCCAGCAGCTTAGGGGAACAGGGAGTCGAAGCTTTCTTT
TRBJ1-1 | NA | TRBV30 | NA | CAWSVREGKAFF | TGTGCCTGGAGTGTACGGGAGGGCAAAGCTTTCTTT
TRBJ1-4 | NA | TRBV28 | NA | CASSFVSGANEKLFF | TGTGCCAGCAGTTTTGTCTCGGGGGCTAATGAAAAACTGTTTTTT
TRBJ2-3 | few | TRBV2 | TRBD2 | CASSEEGLAGVSNTQYF | TGTGCCAGCAGTGAAGAGGGTCTAGCGGGAGTATCAAATACGCAGTATTTT
TRBJ1-6 | few | TRBV27 | NA | CASSPQGLYSYNSPLHF | TGTGCCAGCAGTCCCCAGGGATTGTACTCCTATAATTCACCCCTCCACTTT
TRBJ2-1 | NA | TRBV11-2 | TRBD2 | CASSSHPPAGVVHNEQFF | TGTGCCAGCAGCTCACATCCACCAGCGGGAGTCGTACACAATGAGCAGTTCTTC
TRBJ2-1 | few | TRBV7-8 | TRBD1 | CASSWLQGARNEQFF | TGTGCCAGCAGCTGGCTACAGGGGGCCCGCAATGAGCAGTTCTTC
TRBJ1-4 | NA | TRBV27 | NA | CASTRPPGEKLFF | TGTGCCAGCACAAGACCGCCAGGAGAAAAACTGTTTTTT
TRBJ2-7 | NA | TRBV5-1 | TRBD1 | CASSPTGGGYEQYF | TGCGCCAGCAGCCCGACAGGGGGTGGCTACGAGCAGTACTTC
TRBJ2-7 | few | TRBV3-1/TRBV3-2 | TRBD2 | CASSGTGYYEQYF | TGTGCAAGTAGCGGGACTGGTTACTACGAGCAGTACTTC
TRBJ2-7 | NA | TRBV19 | TRBD2 | CASRPQREAYEQYF | TGTGCCAGTAGGCCCCAGCGGGAGGCCTACGAGCAGTACTTC
TRBJ1-5 | NA | TRBV15 | NA | CATSRDGTRRAQHF | TGTGCCACCAGCAGAGATGGGACGAGGAGGGCCCAGCATTTT
TRBJ1-1 | NA | TRBV27 | NA | CASSYAAQGEAFF | TGTGCCAGCAGTTACGCTGCCCAGGGTGAAGCTTTCTTT
TRBJ2-7 | NA | TRBV6-5 | NA | CASSPTVLLSYEQYF | TGTGCCAGCAGTCCGACAGTATTACTTTCCTACGAGCAGTACTTC
TRBJ2-7 | NA | TRBV6-2/TRBV6-3 | NA | CASSDPRSGVHEQYF | TGTGCCAGCAGTGACCCCAGATCCGGGGTCCACGAGCAGTACTTC
TRBJ2-3 | few | TRBV6-2/TRBV6-3 | TRBD2 | CASSIFGRSGVTDTQYF | TGTGCCAGCAGCATCTTCGGGAGGAGTGGGGTCACAGATACGCAGTATTTT
TRBJ2-5 | NA | TRBV28 | TRBD2 | CASMLSGGSQETQYF | TGTGCCAGCATGCTCTCCGGGGGGTCGCAAGAGACCCAGTACTTC
TRBJ1-1 | NA | TRBV3-1/TRBV3-2 | NA | CASSQVAGIEAFF | TGTGCCAGCAGCCAAGTGGCGGGAATTGAAGCTTTCTTT